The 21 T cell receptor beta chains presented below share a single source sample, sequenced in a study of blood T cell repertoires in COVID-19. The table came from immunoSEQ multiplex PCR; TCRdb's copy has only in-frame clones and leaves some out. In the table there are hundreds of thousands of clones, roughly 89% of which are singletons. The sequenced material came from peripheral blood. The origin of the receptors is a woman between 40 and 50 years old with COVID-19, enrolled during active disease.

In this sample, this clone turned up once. CDR3 nucleotides: TGTGCCAGCGGCTCAGGGGGCTTACCTTTACGTGGTGGCTACACCTTC. Translation: CASGSGGLPLRGGYTF. The gene calls are TRBV9 and TRBJ1-2; 8 nucleotides match TRBD1. The germline V gene has CDR1 SGDLS and CDR2 YYNGEE. The CDR3 contains 16 residues. J lost 7 bases, V lost 7 bases, and 18 bases had no gene match.

CDR3 amino acids: CASSHLGQGRYGYTF. CDR3 bases: TGTGCCAGCAGCCACCTGGGACAGGGTCGGTATGGCTACACCTTC. The chain uses TRBV3-1 (or the pseudogene TRBV3-2) and TRBJ1-2, with TRBD1 identical over 9 bases. V trimming: 3 bases; J trimming: 5 bases; junction bases outside the gene matches: 7. Germline V lookup: CDR1 LGHDT, CDR2 YNNKEL (reference sequence). This CDR3 comprises 15 residues.

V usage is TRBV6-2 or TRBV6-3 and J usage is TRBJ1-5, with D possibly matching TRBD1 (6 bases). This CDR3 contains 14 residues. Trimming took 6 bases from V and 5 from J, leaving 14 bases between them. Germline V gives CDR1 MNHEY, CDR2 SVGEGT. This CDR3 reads CASSQTGRYQPQHF. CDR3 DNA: TGTGCCAGCAGCCAAACAGGGAGATATCAGCCCCAGCATTTT.

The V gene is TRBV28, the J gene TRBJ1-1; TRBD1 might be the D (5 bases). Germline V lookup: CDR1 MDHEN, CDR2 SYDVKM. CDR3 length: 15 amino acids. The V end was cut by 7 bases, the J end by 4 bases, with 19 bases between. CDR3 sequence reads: CASTGRVVRGTEAFF. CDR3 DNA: TGTGCCAGCACCGGGAGGGTAGTAAGGGGCACTGAAGCTTTCTTT.

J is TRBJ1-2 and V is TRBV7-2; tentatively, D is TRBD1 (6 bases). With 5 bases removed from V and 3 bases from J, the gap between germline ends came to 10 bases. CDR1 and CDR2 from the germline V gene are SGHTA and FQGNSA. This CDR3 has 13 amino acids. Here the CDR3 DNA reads TGTGCCAGCAGCCCAGGGGAAGACTATGGCTACACCTTC. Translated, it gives CASSPGEDYGYTF.

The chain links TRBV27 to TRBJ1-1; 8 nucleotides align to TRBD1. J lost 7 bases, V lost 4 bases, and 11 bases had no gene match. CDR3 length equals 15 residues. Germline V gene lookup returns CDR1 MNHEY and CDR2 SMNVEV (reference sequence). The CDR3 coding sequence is TGTGCCAGCAGTTACTCTCGGACAGGGAAAGTTGAAGCTTTCTTT. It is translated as CASSYSRTGKVEAFF.

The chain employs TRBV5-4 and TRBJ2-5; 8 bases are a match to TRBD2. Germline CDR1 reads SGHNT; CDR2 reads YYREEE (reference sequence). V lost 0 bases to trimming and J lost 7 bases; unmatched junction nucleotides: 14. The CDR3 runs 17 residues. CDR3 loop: CASSLGVFGVREGTQYF. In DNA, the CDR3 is TGTGCCAGCAGCTTGGGAGTGTTCGGTGTCCGGGAGGGGACCCAGTACTTC.

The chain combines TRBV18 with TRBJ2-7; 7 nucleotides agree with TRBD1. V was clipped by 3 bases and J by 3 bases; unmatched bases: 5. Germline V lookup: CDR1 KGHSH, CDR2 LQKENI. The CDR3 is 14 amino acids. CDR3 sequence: CASSPGAGGYEQYF. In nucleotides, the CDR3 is TGTGCCAGCTCACCTGGGGCAGGGGGCTACGAGCAGTACTTC.

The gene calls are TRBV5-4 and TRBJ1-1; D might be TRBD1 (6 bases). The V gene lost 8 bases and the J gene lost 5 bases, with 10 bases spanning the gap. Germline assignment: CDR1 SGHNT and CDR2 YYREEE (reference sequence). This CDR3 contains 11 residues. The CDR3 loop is CARNRVTEAFF. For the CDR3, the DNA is TGTGCCAGAAACAGGGTAACTGAAGCTTTCTTT.

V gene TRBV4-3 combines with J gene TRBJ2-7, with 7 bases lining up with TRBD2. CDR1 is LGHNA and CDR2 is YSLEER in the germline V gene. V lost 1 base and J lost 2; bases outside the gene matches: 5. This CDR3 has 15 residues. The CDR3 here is CASSQGGEGPYEQYF. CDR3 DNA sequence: TGCGCCAGCAGCCAAGGTGGGGAGGGCCCCTACGAGCAGTACTTC.

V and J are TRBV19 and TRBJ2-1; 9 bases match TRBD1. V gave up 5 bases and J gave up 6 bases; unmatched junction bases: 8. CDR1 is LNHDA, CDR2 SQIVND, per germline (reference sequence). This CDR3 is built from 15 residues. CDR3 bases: TGTGCCAGTAGTGACCGGACAGGGGAAGGCAATGAGCAGTTCTTC. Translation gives CASSDRTGEGNEQFF. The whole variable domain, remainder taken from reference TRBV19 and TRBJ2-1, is DGGITQSPKYLFRKEGQNVTLSCEQNLNHDAMYWYRQDPGQGLRLIYYSQIVNDFQKGDIAEGYSVSREKKESFPLTVTSAQKNPTAFYLCASSDRTGEGNEQFFGPGTRLTVL.

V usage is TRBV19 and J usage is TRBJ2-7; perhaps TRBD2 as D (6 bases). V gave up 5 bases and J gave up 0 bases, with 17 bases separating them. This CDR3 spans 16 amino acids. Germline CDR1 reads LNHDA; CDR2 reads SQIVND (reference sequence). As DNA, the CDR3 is TGTGCCAGTAGTGGAGGGGAGACGGAGTCCTCCTACGAGCAGTACTTC. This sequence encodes CASSGGETESSYEQYF.

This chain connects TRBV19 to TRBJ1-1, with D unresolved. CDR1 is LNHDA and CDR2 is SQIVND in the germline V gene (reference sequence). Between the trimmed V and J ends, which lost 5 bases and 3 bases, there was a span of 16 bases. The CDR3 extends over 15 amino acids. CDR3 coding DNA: TGTGCCAGTAGTCCCCAGGTCAGGACTTACACTGAAGCTTTCTTT. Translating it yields CASSPQVRTYTEAFF.

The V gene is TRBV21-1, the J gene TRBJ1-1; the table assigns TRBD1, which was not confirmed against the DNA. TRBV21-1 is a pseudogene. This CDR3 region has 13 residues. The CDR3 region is CASLGQGDTEAFF. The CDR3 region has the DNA TGTGCCAGCCTGGGACAGGGAGACACTGAAGCTTTCTTT.

The CDR3 sequence: CASSLAQGSNYGYTF. The CDR3 DNA is TGTGCCAGCAGCTTAGCCCAGGGATCCAACTATGGCTACACCTTC. The rearrangement uses TRBV7-8 and TRBJ1-2; D is possibly TRBD1 (5 bases). There are 15 residues in the CDR3. Germline V lookup: CDR1 SGHVS, CDR2 FQNEAQ. V shed 0 bases and J shed 2 bases, with 10 bases lying between them. The variable domain in full, with the rest retrieved from reference TRBV7-8 and TRBJ1-2, is GAGVSQSPRYKVAKRGQDVALRCDPISGHVSLFWYQQALGQGPEFLTYFQNEAQLDKSGLPSDRFFAERPEGSVSTLKIQRTQQEDSAVYLCASSLAQGSNYGYTFGSGTRLTVV.

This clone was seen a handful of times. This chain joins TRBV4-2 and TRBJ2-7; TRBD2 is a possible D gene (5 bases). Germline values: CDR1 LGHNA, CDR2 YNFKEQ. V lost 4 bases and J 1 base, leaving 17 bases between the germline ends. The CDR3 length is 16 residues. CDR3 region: CASSPLGGEGSYEQYF. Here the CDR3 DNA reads TGTGCCAGCAGCCCCCTTGGAGGTGAGGGATCCTACGAGCAGTACTTC.

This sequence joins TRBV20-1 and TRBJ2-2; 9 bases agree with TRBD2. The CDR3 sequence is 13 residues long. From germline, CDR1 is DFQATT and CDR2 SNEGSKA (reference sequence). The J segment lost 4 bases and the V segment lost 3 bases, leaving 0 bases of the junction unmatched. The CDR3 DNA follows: TGCAGTGCTAGTAGCGGGGGCACCGGGGAGCTGTTTTTT. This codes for CSASSGGTGELFF.

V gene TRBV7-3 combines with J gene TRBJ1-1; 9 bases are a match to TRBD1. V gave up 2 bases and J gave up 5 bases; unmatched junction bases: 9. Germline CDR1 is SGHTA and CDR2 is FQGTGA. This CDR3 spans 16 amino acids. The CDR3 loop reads CASSLQTGGLDTEAFF. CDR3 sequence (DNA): TGTGCCAGCAGCTTACAAACAGGGGGCTTAGATACTGAAGCTTTCTTT.

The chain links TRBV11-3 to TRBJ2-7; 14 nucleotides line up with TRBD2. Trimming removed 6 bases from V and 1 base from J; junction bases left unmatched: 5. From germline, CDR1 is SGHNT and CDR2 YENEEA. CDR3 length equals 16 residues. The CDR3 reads CASSYGLAGGSYEQYF. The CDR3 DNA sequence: TGTGCCAGCAGTTACGGACTAGCGGGAGGATCCTACGAGCAGTACTTC.

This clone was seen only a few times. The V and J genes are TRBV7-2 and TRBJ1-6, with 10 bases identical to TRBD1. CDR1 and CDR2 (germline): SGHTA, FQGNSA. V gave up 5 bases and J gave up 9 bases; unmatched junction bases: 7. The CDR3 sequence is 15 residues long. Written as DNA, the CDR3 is TGTGCCAGCAGCCCGGGACAGGGGTGGGGTTCACCCCTCCACTTT. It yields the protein CASSPGQGWGSPLHF.

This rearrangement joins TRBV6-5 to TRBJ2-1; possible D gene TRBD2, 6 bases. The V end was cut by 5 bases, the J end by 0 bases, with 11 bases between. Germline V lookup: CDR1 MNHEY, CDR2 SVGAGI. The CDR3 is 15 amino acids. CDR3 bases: TGTGCCAGCAGTCTCCGGGAGAGCTCCTACAATGAGCAGTTCTTC. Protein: CASSLRESSYNEQFF.